Each of the 5 T cell receptor beta chains below was sequenced from the same sample in a study of identical twins (dated by TCRdb to about 2016). The method was 5' RACE. TCRdb names Illumina HiSeq 2000 as the instrument used. TCRdb cleaned the public reads at Q25 with fastp, built clones with MiXCR and kept in-frame beta chains. Each entry merges the rows of one CDR3 protein and shows their most common DNA and genes. This sample holds about 490,000 distinct CDR3 sequences; approximately 16% were observed only once. The top ten clones comprise less than 0.5% of the sample. This sample also belongs to another study, concerning yellow fever vaccine responses in identical twins.

Sequencing used CD4+ T cells sorted from blood. Receptor source: a woman between 18 and 29 years old in good health.

This rearrangement joins TRBV11-2 to TRBJ2-5; 7 bases map to TRBD2. The ends lost 5 bases at V and 4 bases at J; junction bases unmatched: 7. The CDR3 has 14 amino acids. Germline lookup yields CDR1 SGHAT and CDR2 FQNNGV. CDR3: CASSLYGGLETQYF. The DNA for the CDR3 is TGTGCCAGCAGCCTTTACGGGGGGTTAGAGACCCAGTACTTC.

This clonotype was counted between two and nine times. CDR3 residues: CASSFQDRNQPQHF. The DNA of the CDR3 is TGTGCCAGCAGTTTTCAGGACCGCAATCAGCCCCAGCATTTT. This chain connects TRBV6-5 to TRBJ1-5; D remains ambiguous. Germline V gives CDR1 MNHEY, CDR2 SVGAGI. This CDR3 region has 14 residues. The V end lost 4 bases, the J end lost 2 bases, and 9 bases lay between the germline ends.

The V and J genes are TRBV24-1 and TRBJ2-7; TRBD2 aligns across 15 bases. CDR3 length: 17 residues. The germline V gene has CDR1 KGHDR and CDR2 SFDVKD. The junction had 13 bases not matched to a gene; V was cut back by 9 bases and J by 5 bases. CDR3 region: CATARTSGGAISDEQYV. The CDR3 nucleotides are TGTGCCACCGCCAGGACTAGCGGGGGGGCAATATCTGACGAGCAGTACGTC.

This clonotype turned up a few times. This rearrangement joins TRBV3-1 to TRBJ2-7, with TRBD2 matching 15 bases. Germline CDR1 reads LGHDT; CDR2 reads YNNKEL (reference sequence). J lost 2 bases, V lost 0 bases, and 8 bases had no gene match. This CDR3 has 19 amino acids. The CDR3: CASSQDGGLAGGPTYEQYF. CDR3 bases: TGTGCCAGCAGCCAAGATGGGGGACTAGCGGGAGGCCCGACCTACGAGCAGTACTTC.

This clonotype was recorded at least ten times. This chain connects TRBV5-1 to TRBJ2-2, with D uncertain. Germline CDR1 reads SGHRS; CDR2 reads YFSETQ. V lost 4 bases to trimming and J lost 0 bases, with 7 bases between them. This CDR3 contains 14 residues. CDR3 in amino acids: CASSPTANTGELFF. The CDR3 DNA reads as TGCGCCAGCAGCCCTACAGCGAACACCGGGGAGCTGTTTTTT.